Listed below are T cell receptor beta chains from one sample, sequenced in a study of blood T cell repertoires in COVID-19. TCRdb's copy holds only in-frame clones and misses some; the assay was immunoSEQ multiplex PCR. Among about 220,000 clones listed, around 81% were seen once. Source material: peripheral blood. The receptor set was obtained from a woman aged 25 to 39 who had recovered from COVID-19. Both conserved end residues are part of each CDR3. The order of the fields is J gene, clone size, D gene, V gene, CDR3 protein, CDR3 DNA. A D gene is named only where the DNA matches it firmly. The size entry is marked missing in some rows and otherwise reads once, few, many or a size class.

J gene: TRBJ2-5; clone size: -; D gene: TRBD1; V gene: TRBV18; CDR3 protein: CASSLGQGGETQYF; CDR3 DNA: TGTGCCAGCTCCCTAGGACAGGGGGGAGAGACCCAGTACTTC
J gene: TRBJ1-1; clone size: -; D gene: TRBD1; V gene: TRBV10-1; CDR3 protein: CASSEGQGTEAFF; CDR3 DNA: TGCGCCAGCAGTGAGGGACAGGGTACCGAAGCTTTCTTT
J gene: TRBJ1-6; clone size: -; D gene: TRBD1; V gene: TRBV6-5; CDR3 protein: CASSYSGTGGSPLHF; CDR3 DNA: TGTGCCAGCAGTTACTCGGGGACAGGGGGATCACCCCTCCACTTT
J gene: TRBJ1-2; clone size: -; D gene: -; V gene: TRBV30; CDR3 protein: CAWSVQGALGYTF; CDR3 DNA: TGTGCCTGGAGTGTACAGGGAGCGCTTGGCTACACCTTC
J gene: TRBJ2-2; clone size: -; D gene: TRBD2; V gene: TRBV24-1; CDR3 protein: CATRTSGSTGELFF; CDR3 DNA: TGTGCCACCAGGACTAGCGGGAGCACCGGGGAGCTGTTTTTT
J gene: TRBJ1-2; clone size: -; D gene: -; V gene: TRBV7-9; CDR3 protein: CASSQTGIDGYTF; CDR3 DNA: TGTGCCAGCAGCCAAACGGGAATAGATGGCTACACCTTC
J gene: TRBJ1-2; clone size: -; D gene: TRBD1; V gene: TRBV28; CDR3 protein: CASENRGTYGYTF; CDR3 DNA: TGTGCCAGTGAAAACAGGGGGACCTATGGCTACACCTTC
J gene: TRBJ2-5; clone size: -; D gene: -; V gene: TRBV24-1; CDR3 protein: CATSDFAGKVGETQYF; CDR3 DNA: TGTGCCACCAGTGATTTCGCAGGGAAGGTCGGAGAGACCCAGTACTTC
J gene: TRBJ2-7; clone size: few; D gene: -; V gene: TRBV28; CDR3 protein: CASSLWNGGAYEQYF; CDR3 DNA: TGTGCCAGCAGTTTATGGAACGGAGGGGCCTACGAGCAGTACTTC
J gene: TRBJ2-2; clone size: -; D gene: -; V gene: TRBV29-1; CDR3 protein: CSVKRGTTGELFF; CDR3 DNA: TGCAGCGTGAAAAGGGGAACGACCGGGGAGCTGTTTTTT
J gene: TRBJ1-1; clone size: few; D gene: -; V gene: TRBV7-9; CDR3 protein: CASSFPTTGSTEAFF; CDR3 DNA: TGTGCCAGCAGCTTTCCGACCACGGGGTCCACTGAAGCTTTCTTT
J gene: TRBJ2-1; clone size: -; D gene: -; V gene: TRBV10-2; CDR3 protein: CASMVRTWGYYNEQFF; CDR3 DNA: TGCGCCAGCATGGTTCGGACATGGGGTTATTACAATGAGCAGTTCTTC
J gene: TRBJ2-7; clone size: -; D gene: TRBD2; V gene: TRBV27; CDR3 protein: CASSPSRLAGDRQYF; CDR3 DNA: TGTGCCAGCAGTCCCTCACGACTAGCCGGGGATCGGCAGTACTTC
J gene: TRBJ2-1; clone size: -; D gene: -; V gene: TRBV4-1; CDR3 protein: CASSHNTGPNNEQFF; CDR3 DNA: TGCGCCAGCAGCCATAACACAGGCCCCAACAATGAGCAGTTCTTC
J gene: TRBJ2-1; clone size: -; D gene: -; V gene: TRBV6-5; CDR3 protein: CASSYRVERYNEQFF; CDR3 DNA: TGTGCCAGCAGTTATCGCGTCGAGAGGTACAATGAGCAGTTCTTC
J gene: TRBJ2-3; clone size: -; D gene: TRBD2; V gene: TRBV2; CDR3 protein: CANTALAGASGDTQYF; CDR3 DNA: TGTGCCAACACTGCCCTAGCGGGAGCCTCGGGAGATACGCAGTATTTT
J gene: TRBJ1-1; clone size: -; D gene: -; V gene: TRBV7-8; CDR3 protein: CASSSGVWAEAFF; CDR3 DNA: TGTGCCAGCAGCTCAGGGGTTTGGGCTGAAGCTTTCTTT
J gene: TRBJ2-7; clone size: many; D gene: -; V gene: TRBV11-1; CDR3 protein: CASSSLAVNSYEQYF; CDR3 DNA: TGTGCCAGCAGCTCCTTAGCGGTTAACTCCTACGAGCAGTACTTC
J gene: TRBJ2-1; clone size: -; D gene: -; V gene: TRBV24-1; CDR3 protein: CATSDLDRGVNNEQFF; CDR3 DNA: TGTGCCACCAGTGATCTGGACAGAGGGGTGAACAATGAGCAGTTCTTC
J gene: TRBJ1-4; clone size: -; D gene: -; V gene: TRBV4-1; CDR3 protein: CASSYTGLTNEKLFF; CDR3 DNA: TGCGCCAGCAGCTACACAGGTTTAACTAATGAAAAACTGTTTTTT
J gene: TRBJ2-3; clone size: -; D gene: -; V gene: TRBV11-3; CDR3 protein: CASSLGSDLSTDTQYF; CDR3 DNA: TGTGCCAGCAGCTTAGGGTCGGACTTAAGCACAGATACGCAGTATTTT
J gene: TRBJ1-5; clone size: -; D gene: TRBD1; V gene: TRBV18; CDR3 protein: CASSPSTGVNNQPQHF; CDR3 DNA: TGTGCCAGCTCACCGAGCACAGGGGTGAACAATCAGCCCCAGCATTTT
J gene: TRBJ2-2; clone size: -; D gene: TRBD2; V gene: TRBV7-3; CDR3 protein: CASSSSGRAWVTGELFF; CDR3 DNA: TGTGCCAGCAGCTCTAGCGGGAGGGCCTGGGTCACCGGGGAGCTGTTTTTT
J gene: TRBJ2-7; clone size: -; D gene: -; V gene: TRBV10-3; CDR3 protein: CAISERETYEQYF; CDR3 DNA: TGTGCCATCAGTGAGCGGGAGACCTACGAGCAGTACTTC
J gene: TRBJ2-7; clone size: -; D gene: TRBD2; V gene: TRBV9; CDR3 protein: CASSATSGRALEQYF; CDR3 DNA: TGTGCCAGCAGCGCCACTAGCGGGAGGGCCCTCGAGCAGTACTTC
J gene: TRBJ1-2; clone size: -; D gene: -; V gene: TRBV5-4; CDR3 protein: CASSSMGENYGYTF; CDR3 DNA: TGTGCCAGCAGTTCAATGGGCGAAAACTATGGCTACACCTTC
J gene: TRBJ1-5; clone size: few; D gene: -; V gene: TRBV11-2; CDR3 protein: CASSLNPGNSNQPQHF; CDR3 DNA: TGTGCCAGCAGCCTGAACCCCGGGAATAGCAATCAGCCCCAGCATTTT
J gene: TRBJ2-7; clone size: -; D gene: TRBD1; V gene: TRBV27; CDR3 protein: CASSDRDRETYEQYF; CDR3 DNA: TGTGCCAGCAGTGACCGGGACAGGGAGACCTACGAGCAGTACTTC
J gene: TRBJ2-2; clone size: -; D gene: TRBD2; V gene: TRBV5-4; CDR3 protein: CASSPSGRAGTGELFF; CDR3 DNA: TGTGCCAGCAGCCCGAGCGGGAGGGCCGGGACCGGGGAGCTGTTTTTT
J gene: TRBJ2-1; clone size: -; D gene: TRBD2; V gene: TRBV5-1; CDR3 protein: CASNLGLAGGYEQFF; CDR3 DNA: TGCGCCAGCAACCTCGGACTAGCGGGAGGTTATGAGCAGTTCTTC
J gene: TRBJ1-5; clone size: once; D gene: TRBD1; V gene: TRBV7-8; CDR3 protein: CASSLVPLGDRFNQPQHF; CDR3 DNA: TGTGCCAGCAGCTTAGTCCCCCTAGGGGACAGGTTCAATCAGCCCCAGCATTTT
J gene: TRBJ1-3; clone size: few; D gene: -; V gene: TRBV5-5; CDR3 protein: CASSPVSGNTIYF; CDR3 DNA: TGTGCCAGCAGCCCGGTCTCTGGAAACACCATATATTTT
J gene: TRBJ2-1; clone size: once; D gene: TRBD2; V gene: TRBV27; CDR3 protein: CASSLLAGGDEQFF; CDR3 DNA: TGTGCCAGCAGTTTGCTAGCGGGAGGAGATGAGCAGTTCTTC
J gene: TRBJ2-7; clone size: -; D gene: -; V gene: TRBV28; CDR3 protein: CASSTPGGRGDPYEQYF; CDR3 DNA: TGTGCCAGCAGCACCCCTGGGGGCAGGGGAGATCCCTACGAGCAGTACTTC
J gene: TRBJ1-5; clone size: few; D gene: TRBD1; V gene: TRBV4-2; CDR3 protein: CASSQKDRAGDQPQHF; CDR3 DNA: TGTGCCAGCAGCCAGAAAGACAGGGCTGGAGATCAGCCCCAGCATTTT
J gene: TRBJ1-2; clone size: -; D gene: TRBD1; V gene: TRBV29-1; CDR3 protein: CSVEAGTGNYGYTF; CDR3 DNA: TGCAGCGTTGAAGCCGGGACAGGGAACTATGGCTACACCTTC
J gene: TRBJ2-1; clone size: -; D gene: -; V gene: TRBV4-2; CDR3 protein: CASSLGTQLMEQFF; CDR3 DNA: TGTGCCAGCAGCCTCGGGACTCAACTTATGGAGCAGTTCTTC
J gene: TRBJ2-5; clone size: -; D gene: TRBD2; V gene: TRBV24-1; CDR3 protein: CATSDLHGTSSQETQYF; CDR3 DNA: TGTGCCACCAGTGATTTGCATGGGACTAGCAGCCAAGAGACCCAGTACTTC
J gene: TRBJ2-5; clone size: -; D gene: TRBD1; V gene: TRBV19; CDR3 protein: CASSEPGQGETQYF; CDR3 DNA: TGTGCCAGTAGTGAGCCGGGACAGGGTGAGACCCAGTACTTC
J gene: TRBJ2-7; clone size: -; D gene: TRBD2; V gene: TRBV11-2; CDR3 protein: CASRFGLAGVREQYF; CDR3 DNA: TGTGCCAGCAGATTCGGACTAGCGGGAGTGCGGGAGCAGTACTTC
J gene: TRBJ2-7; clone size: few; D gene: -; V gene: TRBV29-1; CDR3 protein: CSVLTGVPYEQYF; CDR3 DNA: TGCAGCGTTTTAACCGGGGTCCCCTACGAGCAGTACTTC
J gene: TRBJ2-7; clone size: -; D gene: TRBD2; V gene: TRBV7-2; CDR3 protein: CASSFPGLAAYEQYF; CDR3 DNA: TGTGCCAGCAGCTTTCCGGGACTAGCGGCCTACGAGCAGTACTTC
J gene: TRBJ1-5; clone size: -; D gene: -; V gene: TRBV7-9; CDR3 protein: CASSLEVSGGKHF; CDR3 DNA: TGTGCCAGCAGCTTAGAAGTGAGCGGGGGCAAGCATTTT
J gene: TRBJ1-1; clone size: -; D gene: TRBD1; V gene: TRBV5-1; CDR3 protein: CASSPQTGGNTEAFF; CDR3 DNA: TGCGCCAGCAGCCCCCAGACAGGGGGGAACACTGAAGCTTTCTTT
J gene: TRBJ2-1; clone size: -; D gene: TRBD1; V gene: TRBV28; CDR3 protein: CASRYSGTGYYNEQFF; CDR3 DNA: TGTGCCAGCAGATACTCCGGGACAGGGTATTACAATGAGCAGTTCTTC
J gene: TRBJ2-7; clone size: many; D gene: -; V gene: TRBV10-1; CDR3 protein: CASSDRAGWAYEQYF; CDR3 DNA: TGCGCCAGCAGTGACCGGGCGGGATGGGCCTACGAGCAGTACTTC
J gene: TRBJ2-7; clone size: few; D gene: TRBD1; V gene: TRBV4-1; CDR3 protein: CASSQEQGDRAYEQYF; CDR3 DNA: TGCGCCAGCAGCCAAGAACAGGGGGACAGAGCCTACGAGCAGTACTTC
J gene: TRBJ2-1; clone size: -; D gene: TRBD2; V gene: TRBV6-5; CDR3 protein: CASTWTSGSDEQFF; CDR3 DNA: TGTGCCAGCACCTGGACTAGCGGGAGCGATGAGCAGTTCTTC
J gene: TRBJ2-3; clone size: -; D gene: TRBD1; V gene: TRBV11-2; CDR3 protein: CASCRDRGFDTQYF; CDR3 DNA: TGTGCCAGTTGCCGGGACAGGGGTTTCGATACGCAGTATTTT
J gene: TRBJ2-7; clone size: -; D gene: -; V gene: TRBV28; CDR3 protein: CASSLTDTLLAYEQYF; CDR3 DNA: TGTGCCAGCAGTCTAACGGACACACTACTCGCCTACGAGCAGTACTTC
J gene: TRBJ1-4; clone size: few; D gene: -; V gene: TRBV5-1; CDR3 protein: CASSYSGAVTNEKLFF; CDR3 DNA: TGCGCCAGCAGCTATTCAGGGGCGGTAACTAATGAAAAACTGTTTTTT
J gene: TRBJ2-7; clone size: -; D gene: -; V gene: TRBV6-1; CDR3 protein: CASSDRGFYEQYF; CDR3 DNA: TGTGCCAGCAGTGACAGGGGTTTCTACGAGCAGTACTTC
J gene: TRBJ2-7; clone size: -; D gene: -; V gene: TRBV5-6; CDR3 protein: CASSLGQNYEQYF; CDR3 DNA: TGTGCCAGCAGCTTGGGACAGAACTACGAGCAGTACTTC
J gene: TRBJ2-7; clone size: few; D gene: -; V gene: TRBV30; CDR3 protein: CAWSAGYEQYF; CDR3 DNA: TGTGCCTGGAGTGCGGGTTACGAGCAGTACTTC